These T cell receptor beta chains were read from a single sample in a study of blood T cell repertoires in COVID-19. The method was immunoSEQ multiplex PCR; TCRdb's version includes in-frame clones alone and lacks a portion of them. The data show a few hundred thousand clones, with around 84% seen just once and about 4% held by the top ten. The sequencing sample was made of PBMCs or T cells enriched from blood (not recorded which). These receptors all come from a man aged 30-40 years with acute COVID-19. The CDR3 runs from the conserved cysteine through the conserved F or W. Each record gives: J gene, clone size, V gene, D gene, CDR3 protein, CDR3 DNA. The D gene is left open where the match is weak. Clone size is stated in some rows and not others, as once, few, many or a class when expanded.

J gene: TRBJ2-3
clone size: -
V gene: TRBV11-3
D gene: -
CDR3 protein: CASSLAPRGGGSTDTQYF
CDR3 DNA: TGTGCCAGCAGCTTAGCCCCTCGTGGAGGGGGCAGCACAGATACGCAGTATTTT

J gene: TRBJ2-5
clone size: -
V gene: TRBV24-1
D gene: TRBD1
CDR3 protein: CATSDRRTGMLGTQYF
CDR3 DNA: TGTGCCACCAGTGACCGAAGGACAGGCATGTTAGGCACCCAGTACTTC

J gene: TRBJ2-1
clone size: -
V gene: TRBV14
D gene: TRBD2
CDR3 protein: CASSLWTSGRSTHEQFF
CDR3 DNA: TGTGCCAGCAGCCTCTGGACTAGCGGGAGGTCGACCCATGAGCAGTTCTTC

J gene: TRBJ1-6
clone size: few
V gene: TRBV19
D gene: -
CDR3 protein: CASSGRQHSPLHF
CDR3 DNA: TGTGCCAGTAGTGGCCGACAGCATTCACCCCTCCACTTT

J gene: TRBJ1-3
clone size: -
V gene: TRBV5-1
D gene: -
CDR3 protein: CASSSGNFGNTIYF
CDR3 DNA: TGCGCCAGCAGCTCCGGGAACTTTGGAAACACCATATATTTT

J gene: TRBJ1-4
clone size: -
V gene: TRBV27
D gene: -
CDR3 protein: CASRDRRPNEKLFF
CDR3 DNA: TGTGCCAGCAGAGACAGGCGACCTAATGAAAAACTGTTTTTT

J gene: TRBJ1-1
clone size: -
V gene: TRBV11-2
D gene: -
CDR3 protein: CASSLRKGLAFF
CDR3 DNA: TGTGCCAGCAGCCTCCGGAAGGGGCTGGCTTTCTTT

J gene: TRBJ1-1
clone size: -
V gene: TRBV10-3
D gene: TRBD1
CDR3 protein: CAISDYRGNTEAFF
CDR3 DNA: TGTGCCATCAGTGATTACAGGGGCAACACTGAAGCTTTCTTT

J gene: TRBJ1-1
clone size: -
V gene: TRBV7-2
D gene: -
CDR3 protein: CASSSHIDLNTEAFF
CDR3 DNA: TGTGCCAGCAGCTCCCACATCGACTTGAACACTGAAGCTTTCTTT

J gene: TRBJ2-3
clone size: -
V gene: TRBV6-1
D gene: -
CDR3 protein: CASSGASRADTDTQYF
CDR3 DNA: TGTGCCAGCAGTGGGGCATCCAGGGCCGACACAGATACGCAGTATTTT

J gene: TRBJ1-6
clone size: -
V gene: TRBV5-6
D gene: -
CDR3 protein: CASSLNVGHNSPLHF
CDR3 DNA: TGTGCCAGCAGCTTGAACGTGGGGCATAATTCACCCCTCCACTTT

J gene: TRBJ2-1
clone size: -
V gene: TRBV29-1
D gene: TRBD1
CDR3 protein: CSVRRDSHNEQFF
CDR3 DNA: TGCAGCGTTAGACGGGACAGCCACAATGAGCAGTTCTTC

J gene: TRBJ1-4
clone size: -
V gene: TRBV28
D gene: -
CDR3 protein: CASRMTGTFATNEKLFF
CDR3 DNA: TGTGCCAGCAGGATGACCGGGACATTTGCAACTAATGAAAAACTGTTTTTT

J gene: TRBJ1-1
clone size: -
V gene: TRBV28
D gene: -
CDR3 protein: CASSPTQQGNTEAFF
CDR3 DNA: TGTGCCAGCAGTCCGACCCAACAGGGGAACACTGAAGCTTTCTTT

J gene: TRBJ2-5
clone size: -
V gene: TRBV7-3
D gene: TRBD1
CDR3 protein: CASRFGQGMRETQYF
CDR3 DNA: TGTGCCAGCAGGTTCGGACAGGGGATGAGAGAGACCCAGTACTTC

J gene: TRBJ1-1
clone size: -
V gene: TRBV2
D gene: TRBD1
CDR3 protein: CASSGQGQTEAFF
CDR3 DNA: TGTGCCAGCAGTGGACAGGGTCAGACTGAAGCTTTCTTT

J gene: TRBJ1-3
clone size: -
V gene: TRBV7-6
D gene: -
CDR3 protein: CASSSPMKRSGNTIYF
CDR3 DNA: TGTGCCAGCAGCTCCCCAATGAAGCGCTCTGGAAACACCATATATTTT

J gene: TRBJ2-1
clone size: -
V gene: TRBV30
D gene: -
CDR3 protein: CAWGSSSEQFF
CDR3 DNA: TGTGCCTGGGGGAGCTCGAGTGAGCAGTTCTTC